This T cell receptor beta chain was recovered during a study of T-cell memory formation after mild COVID-19. TCRdb redid the calling of the 5' RACE reads with MiXCR, one entry per CDR3 protein. Found here are fewer than 200,000 distinct CDR3 sequences, around 20% of them singletons; the top ten hold 3.5% to 5%. Trimming cost V 1 base and J 4 bases, with 11 bases left between them. The germline gives CDR1 SGHRS, CDR2 YFSETQ. This CDR3 is built from 14 residues. This TCR was sampled from a man in his late teens or twenties who had mild COVID-19 (a few samples of this study predate the infection). Cell type and time point are not known. The sample consisted of PBMCs or a T cell subset sorted from them (not recorded which). J is TRBJ1-1 and V is TRBV5-1; D gene unclear. The CDR3 DNA sequence: TGCGCCAGCAGCTTGTCCGGAGCCCCCACTGAAGCTTTCTTT. This sequence encodes CASSLSGAPTEAFF.